This record looks at one T cell receptor (beta chain) sequence and its context. Peripheral blood, together with lesional scalp punch biopsies, was collected from alopecia areata patients. This entry comes from a study of CD8+ T cells in alopecia areata. This CDR3 spans 14 amino acids. V gave up 7 bases and J gave up 3 bases; unmatched junction bases: 7. Looked up from germline, CDR1 is SQVTM and CDR2 is ANQGSEA. TCR sequencing used cDNA made by reverse transcription of extracted RNA. The data were produced by immunoSEQ multiplex PCR, yet TCRdb's version contains in-frame clones alone and is incomplete. The data show about 180,000 clones, 59% seen once.

Here the sequenced sample was CD4+ T cells sorted from blood, taken at week 0. The chain is built from TRBV29-1 and TRBJ2-2; 8 positions match TRBD1. This TCR was recovered from a human donor with alopecia areata. Here the CDR3 DNA reads TGCAGCGGGAGAGACAGGGGATACACCGGGGAGCTGTTTTTT. It is translated as CSGRDRGYTGELFF.